This T cell receptor beta chain was found in a study of blood T cells in healthy people across ages. Study overall: Every two T cells gave about one barcoded beta molecule via template switching. Regarding the study as a whole: More naive CD4+ cells and higher diversity were found in long-lived than in aged donors. Diversity estimates from one million T cells were considered underestimates.

In regard to this clonotype: The antigen remains undetermined.

CDR3 length: 16 amino acids. Germline values: CDR1 MDHEN, CDR2 SYDVKM. V was pared by 10 bases and J by 0 bases, with 14 bases of the junction left unmatched. Primed by a sample-barcoded 5' primer and a J-beta primer mix, a second PCR proceeded for about 7 to 11 cycles. Each cDNA molecule was tagged by a template-switch adaptor with 12 random nucleotides. Using its own MiXCR run on the 5' RACE reads, TCRdb lists one record per CDR3 protein. The table has some 900,000 distinct CDR3 sequences, under 50% seen once. The gene calls are TRBV28 and TRBJ2-7; 8 bases are a match to TRBD2. The TCR sequence derives from a man aged 25 to 40 in good health. Sequencing was carried out using blood. CDR3 sequence (DNA): TGTGCCATCTCCAGGCCGGGGGGGTCGAGCTCCTACGAGCAGTACTTC. It is translated as CAISRPGGSSSYEQYF.